One sample yielded the 30 T cell receptor beta chains listed below, sequenced in a study of metastatic and nonmetastatic thyroid tumors. No treatment of any kind had been given to any patient before thyroid surgery. MiXCR reprocessed the PCR reads for TCRdb. The data hold about 24,000 clones, with 20% to 25% observed a single time. The sample comprised blood. The receptors were sampled from a male donor with papillary thyroid cancer or a benign thyroid nodule (not recorded which). Some clones in this sample may be carry-over from other donors' samples.

This clone was recorded many times. A much larger clone differs from this one at a single base, so this may be a read error. The rearrangement joins TRBV11-2 to TRBJ2-5; 10 bases are a match to TRBD1. CDR3 size: 15 residues. Germline values: CDR1 SGHAT, CDR2 FQNNGV. V dropped 5 bases and J dropped 4; count of bases not matched to a gene: 7. CDR3 nucleotides: TGTGCCAGCAGCATGACAGGGGGCGCGGGAGAGACCCAGTACTTC. Its translation: CASSMTGGAGETQYF.

V gene TRBV10-3 combines with J gene TRBJ2-1; 9 bases align to TRBD1. The germline CDR1 and CDR2 sequences are ENHRY and SYGVKD. This CDR3 comprises 16 residues. V gave up 3 bases and J gave up 13 bases; unmatched junction bases: 16. Here the CDR3 reads CAISDTRDRDYNYQFF. The CDR3 bases are TGTGCCATCAGTGATACAAGGGACAGGGACTACAATTATCAGTTCTTC.

This clone was picked up many times. The chain uses TRBV30 and TRBJ1-3; possibly TRBD1 for D (5 bases). Trimming took 8 bases from V and 0 from J, leaving 11 bases between them. Germline loops: CDR1 GTSNPN, CDR2 SVGIG (reference sequence). This CDR3 has 13 residues. The CDR3 sequence is CARNQGSGNTIYF. In nucleotides, the CDR3 is TGTGCCCGTAACCAGGGCTCTGGAAACACCATATATTTT.

This clone showed up many times. The chain recombines TRBV3-1 with TRBJ1-1, with TRBD1 identical over 7 bases. The CDR3 sequence is 14 residues long. The J segment lost 0 bases and the V segment lost 7 bases, leaving 5 bases of the junction unmatched. CDR1 is LGHDT, CDR2 YNNKEL, per germline (reference sequence). The CDR3 nucleotides read TGTGCCAGCACCGCGACAGGGCTGAACACTGAAGCTTTCTTT. Translation: CASTATGLNTEAFF.

On this clone: Germline is not matched at one junction end, which may reflect a read error. V is TRBV20-1 and J is TRBJ2-3, with 9 nucleotides matching TRBD1. Germline assignment: CDR1 DFQATT and CDR2 SNEGSKA (reference sequence). There are 15 residues in the CDR3. CDR3: CSAGAGTGNTYTQYF. The CDR3 coding sequence is TGCAGTGCTGGAGCCGGGACAGGGAACACATATACGCAGTATTTT.

This clone occurred many times. A much larger clone differs from this one at a single base, so this may be a read error. Since the CDR3 does not end with the conserved phenylalanine or tryptophan, this likely comes from a read error. This rearrangement joins TRBV12-3 or TRBV12-4 to TRBJ1-2; 7 nucleotides align to TRBD1. This CDR3 comprises 15 residues. V shed 5 bases, J shed 6 bases, and the junction held 12 bases outside the gene matches. In DNA, the CDR3 is TGTGCCAGCAGTGACACGGACAGGACATCACATGGCTACACCTCC. It codes for CASSDTDRTSHGYTS.

Here the CDR3 reads CASSSQMLTSGSRSDTQYF. The CDR3 nucleotides are TGCGCCAGCAGCTCGCAAATGTTGACTAGCGGGAGTAGGAGTGATACGCAGTATTTT. The chain employs TRBV5-1 and TRBJ2-3; 12 bases align to TRBD2. This CDR3 region has 19 residues. CDR1 SGHRS and CDR2 YFSETQ come from the germline V gene. J lost 6 bases, V lost 3 bases, and 17 bases had no gene match.

The chain employs TRBV2 and TRBJ1-2; D not resolved. The CDR3 runs 15 residues. V lost 3 bases and J lost 2, with 13 bases in between. Germline loops: CDR1 SNHLY, CDR2 FYNNEI. The CDR3 is CASSDFGGENYGYTF. The CDR3 nucleotides read TGTGCCAGCAGTGATTTCGGCGGCGAGAACTATGGCTACACCTTC.

This clone was observed a handful of times. The V gene is TRBV2, the J gene TRBJ2-1; 8 bases map to TRBD2. Per germline, CDR1 SNHLY and CDR2 FYNNEI. The CDR3 runs 18 residues. The trim removed 0 bases at V and 6 bases at J, leaving 13 bases unmatched. CDR3 DNA sequence: TGTGCCAGCAGTGAAGCCCCGCCGGGGGGGGTACTAGGCAATGAGCAGTTCTTC. This gives the protein CASSEAPPGGVLGNEQFF.

V gene TRBV28 combines with J gene TRBJ1-6; no clear D gene. CDR3 size: 15 residues. The V gene lost 5 bases and the J gene lost 0 bases, with 8 bases spanning the gap. Germline CDR1 is MDHEN and CDR2 is SYDVKM. This CDR3 reads CASSTGPSYNSPLHF. The CDR3 nucleotides are TGTGCCAGCAGTACCGGACCCTCCTATAATTCACCCCTCCACTTT.

This clone was seen at least ten times. The J gene is TRBJ1-1, the V gene TRBV5-6; D possibly corresponds to TRBD1 (6 bases). Looked up from germline, CDR1 is SGHDT and CDR2 is YYEEEE. This CDR3 has 13 amino acids. V lost 5 bases and J 8 bases, leaving 16 bases between the germline ends. The chain's CDR3 is CASRPSGADEAFF. For the CDR3, the DNA is TGTGCCAGCAGACCATCAGGGGCGGACGAAGCTTTCTTT.

This clone was counted ten times or more. V gene TRBV5-4 combines with J gene TRBJ2-5, with a possible D match to TRBD1 (5 bases). This CDR3 is 14 amino acids long. The V end lost 4 bases, the J end lost 0 bases, and 10 bases lay between the germline ends. CDR1 and CDR2 (germline): SGHNT, YYREEE (reference sequence). CDR3 loop: CASSTRTNQETQYF. CDR3 sequence (DNA): TGTGCCAGCAGCACCCGGACAAACCAAGAGACCCAGTACTTC.

At least ten counts were recorded for this clone. The rearrangement uses TRBV27 and TRBJ2-5, with 8 bases fitting TRBD2. With V trimmed by 6 bases and J by 7 bases, 4 bases remained unmatched. This CDR3 region has 12 residues. Germline-derived CDR1 and CDR2 are MNHEY and SMNVEV (reference sequence). The CDR3 region is CASRSSGWTQYF. CDR3 nucleotide sequence: TGTGCCAGCAGGTCTAGCGGGTGGACCCAGTACTTC.

Ten or more counts support this clone. The chain is built from TRBV20-1 and TRBJ2-3; tentatively, D is TRBD1 (6 bases). Trimming left V 3 bases short and J 2 bases short, with 12 bases between. The CDR3 extends over 14 amino acids. Germline loops: CDR1 DFQATT, CDR2 SNEGSKA (reference sequence). The CDR3 reads CSARDTGFTDTQYF. The CDR3, as DNA: TGCAGTGCTAGGGATACAGGGTTCACAGATACGCAGTATTTT.

As to this clone: The junction shows a germline mismatch at one end, possibly a read error. The chain links TRBV20-1 to TRBJ2-7; D perhaps matches TRBD1 (6 bases). The germline CDR1 and CDR2 sequences are DFQATT and SNEGSKA (reference sequence). CDR3 size: 14 residues. The chain's CDR3 is CSSWGQSRVYQQYF. DNA of the CDR3: TGCAGTTCGTGGGGGCAGTCGAGGGTCTACCAGCAGTACTTC.

This clone was recorded many times. The rearrangement joins TRBV28 to TRBJ2-2; possible D gene TRBD2, 6 bases. The V end lost 7 bases, the J end lost 4 bases, and 10 bases lay between the germline ends. The CDR3 loop spans 13 amino acids. CDR1 is MDHEN and CDR2 is SYDVKM in the germline V gene. CDR3 sequence (DNA): TGTGCCAGCAAGGAGGGAGGCACCGGGGAGCTGTTTTTT. It translates to CASKEGGTGELFF.

This clone has a count of ten or more. The chain carries TRBV29-1 and TRBJ1-2; TRBD1 aligns across 7 bases. Germline assignment: CDR1 SQVTM and CDR2 ANQGSEA. This CDR3 comprises 12 residues. Trimming cost V 6 bases and J 8 bases; bases outside gene matches: 9. CDR3 bases: TGCAGCGTAGAAAAGGGGGCGGGGGGCTACACCTTC. Its translation is CSVEKGAGGYTF.

There are many counts of this clone. The V and J genes are TRBV4-1 and TRBJ1-5; 8 bases match TRBD1. CDR1 is MGHRA, CDR2 YSYEKL, per germline. This CDR3 has 13 amino acids. The trim removed 8 bases at V and 5 bases at J, leaving 5 bases unmatched. The CDR3 nucleotides are TGCGCCAGCGGCACAGGGGGGGATCAGCCCCAGCATTTT. It yields the protein CASGTGGDQPQHF.

This clone is medium-sized (0.01 to 0.1%) in the sample. The J gene is TRBJ2-3, the V gene TRBV6-5; perhaps D is TRBD1 or TRBD2 (6 bases each). V gave up 3 bases and J gave up 4 bases, with 11 bases separating them. The germline gives CDR1 MNHEY, CDR2 SVGAGI. The CDR3 runs to 14 residues. Here the CDR3 reads CASSYRGDADTQYF. In nucleotides, the CDR3 is TGTGCCAGCAGTTATAGGGGGGACGCAGATACGCAGTATTTT.

This clone was recorded many times. The chain carries TRBV5-6 and TRBJ2-5; 9 bases match TRBD1. J lost 5 bases, V lost 4 bases, and 6 bases had no gene match. CDR3 size: 14 residues. The germline CDR1 and CDR2 sequences are SGHDT and YYEEEE. CDR3 sequence: CASSAGQGLETQYF. The CDR3 DNA is TGTGCCAGCAGCGCGGGACAGGGTTTGGAGACCCAGTACTTC.

The chain joins TRBV20-1 to TRBJ2-7; 13 bases align to TRBD2. This CDR3 has 13 amino acids. Germline V gene data show CDR1 as DFQATT and CDR2 as SNEGSKA (reference sequence). The J segment lost 12 bases and the V segment lost 0 bases, leaving 5 bases of the junction unmatched. The CDR3 here is CSARETSGRVTYF. CDR3 nucleotides: TGCAGTGCTAGAGAAACTAGCGGGAGGGTCACGTACTTC.

The rearrangement joins TRBV11-2 to TRBJ2-7; the D gene could be TRBD1 or TRBD2 (7 bases each). The V gene lost 8 bases and the J gene lost 2 bases, with 31 bases spanning the gap. Germline V gene data show CDR1 as SGHAT and CDR2 as FQNNGV. The CDR3 extends over 19 amino acids. The CDR3 is CASLTPRRLREGATYEQYF. DNA of the CDR3: TGTGCCAGCCTCACCCCCCGGAGACTCAGGGAGGGGGCGACCTACGAGCAGTACTTC.

CDR3 sequence reads: CSAKQGAGSYEQYF. In DNA form, the CDR3 reads TGCAGTGCTAAACAGGGGGCAGGTTCCTACGAGCAGTACTTC. The chain has TRBV20-1 and TRBJ2-7, with 9 bases fitting TRBD1. The ends lost 4 bases at V and 1 base at J; junction bases unmatched: 5. This CDR3 is 14 amino acids long. Germline V gene data show CDR1 as DFQATT and CDR2 as SNEGSKA (reference sequence).

This clone is termed medium-sized (0.01 to 0.1%). This chain joins TRBV18 and TRBJ2-5; D not resolved. V lost 3 bases and J 2 bases, leaving 7 bases between the germline ends. This CDR3 has 13 amino acids. The germline gives CDR1 KGHSH, CDR2 LQKENI. The CDR3 DNA follows: TGTGCCAGCTCACCGAGGATACAAGAGACCCAGTACTTC. Its translation is CASSPRIQETQYF.

This clone occurred many times. A much more abundant neighbour one base away suggests this may be a read error. Other DNA sequences of this sample code for an identical CDR3. The genes are TRBV11-2 and TRBJ2-1; D is unclear. CDR1 is SGHAT and CDR2 is FQNNGV in the germline V gene. V lost 0 bases and J lost 10, with 7 bases in between. The CDR3 is made up of 12 amino acids. The CDR3 DNA follows: TGTGCCAGCAGCTTAGACAGCAACGAGCAGTTCTTC. Translated: CASSLDSNEQFF.

This clone has a count of ten or more. The V and J genes are TRBV6-5 and TRBJ2-3; 7 nucleotides match TRBD1. The germline CDR1 and CDR2 sequences are MNHEY and SVGAGI. J lost 1 base, V lost 2 bases, and 3 bases had no gene match. The CDR3 length is 15 residues. The CDR3 sequence: CASSYNQGGTDTQYF. The CDR3 DNA is TGTGCCAGCAGTTACAACCAGGGGGGCACAGATACGCAGTATTTT.

The chain uses TRBV20-1 and TRBJ2-7; D gene ambiguous. CDR3 length: 17 residues. V dropped 3 bases and J dropped 3 bases, with 24 bases sitting between them. Germline CDR1 is DFQATT and CDR2 is SNEGSKA (reference sequence). The CDR3 reads CSASPSTNDIHNYEQYF. The CDR3 coding sequence is TGCAGTGCTAGTCCCTCAACAAACGACATACATAACTACGAGCAGTACTTC.

By share, this clone ranks as medium-sized. V is TRBV6-2 or TRBV6-3 and J is TRBJ2-7; D perhaps matches TRBD2 (6 bases). The CDR3 is 15 amino acids. Germline values: CDR1 MNHEY, CDR2 SVGEGT. V dropped 8 bases and J dropped 3 bases, with 20 bases sitting between them. This chain's CDR3 is CASHLPGGSIYEQYF. CDR3 bases: TGTGCCAGCCACTTACCAGGAGGGAGTATCTACGAGCAGTACTTC.

The genes are TRBV20-1 and TRBJ2-7, with D uncertain. The germline V and J ends were trimmed by 1 base and 3 bases, with 7 bases remaining between them. The CDR3 runs to 12 residues. Looked up from germline, CDR1 is DFQATT and CDR2 is SNEGSKA (reference sequence). The CDR3 sequence: CSARVENYEQYF. CDR3 nucleotides: TGCAGTGCTAGAGTGGAGAACTACGAGCAGTACTTC.

This clone was recorded many times. This sequence joins TRBV9 and TRBJ2-1, with no clear D. The CDR3 has 14 amino acids. Trimming took off 4 bases at V and 8 bases at J, with 16 bases between the two ends. Per germline, CDR1 SGDLS and CDR2 YYNGEE. This chain's CDR3 is CASSLSGPADEQFF. Written as DNA, the CDR3 is TGTGCCAGCAGCCTCAGTGGTCCGGCGGATGAGCAGTTCTTC.